This TCR beta chain emerged from a study of blood T cell repertoires in COVID-19 (dated by TCRdb to the early 2020s). About the investigation overall: Samples covering the acute and convalescent phases of COVID-19 were provided by collaborators in the United States, Italy and Spain. Sample metadata almost always included a de-identified subject ID, COVID-19 status, age in years and sex. Subjects who had been exposed to COVID-19, were actively infected with it, or had recovered from it provided the deeply sampled blood TCRbeta repertoires that made up the dataset. The material from the prospective study consisted of cDNA or gDNA derived from T cells, B-cell-depleted T cells, or PBMCs. HLA class I and class II types, where available, came from metadata supplied by the sample provider rather than from assay-based typing. The samples were drawn from the first 160 participants of the ongoing ImmuneRACE study and from over 950 subjects provided by 6 global collaborators. A freely available public database, intended as a resource for researchers studying the immune response to SARS-CoV-2, is where the repertoires were released. Beyond this particular receptor, the publication reports: How much clinical and demographic metadata was included differed by source and by participant, and the metadata was provided uncurated.

One collaborating source in Seattle enrolled patients during active infection and followed them longitudinally through the course of disease. Whole blood was collected in K2EDTA tubes by collaborating institutions according to the institutions' own protocols. For TCRbeta analysis, collaborators shipped samples as frozen whole blood, isolated PBMCs, or DNA extracted from either of those sample types. Taken from the germline V gene, the CDR1 and CDR2 loops are MGHRA and YSYEKL. Including the terminal cysteine and phenylalanine, the CDR3 comprises 17 residues. Only the CDR3 DNA stays, 51 bases, in frame from base 1. At the junction V is shortened by 3 bases and J by 1 base, with 16 bases in between. This clone came up once. What this receptor recognizes is not known. It has no much larger one-base neighbor in the sample; base qualities were not kept. The immunoSEQ Assay, a bias-controlled multiplex PCR, was used to amplify TCRbeta CDR3 regions from genomic DNA. The study's own analysis went as follows. The number of nucleated cells in each sample was estimated from the amplification of reference gene primers within the assay. Sequence reads were collapsed and filtered to measure the absolute abundance of every unique TCRbeta CDR3 rearrangement. Productive Simpson clonality was computed per sample as the square root of Simpson's diversity index over productive rearrangements. Here the immuneACCESS table is served through TCRdb, limited to in-frame sequences with V and J called. Missing clones are a known gap in these copies; in checked studies unresolved V genes cover under half, and the rest lacks a known reason. V, J and clone size are those of that table, while D and trimming were read from the DNA. In all, the sample holds roughly 180,000 clones, and 79% of those were seen once. The top ten hold more than 6.5% of the sample.

The sequenced material came from peripheral blood. The receptor chain draws on TRBV4-1 and TRBJ2-1; perhaps TRBD2 is the D gene, with 6 bases matching. This receptor was identified in a woman aged 60-70 years with COVID-19, enrolled during active disease. The CDR3 in this case is CASSHTSGEPSYNEQFF. DNA sequence: TGCGCCAGCAGCCACACCTCGGGAGAACCATCCTACAATGAGCAGTTCTTC.